These T cell receptor beta chains were read from a single sample in a study of regulatory T cells in long-lasting Graves disease. TCRdb used MiXCR to reprocess the multiplex PCR reads, holding one entry per CDR3 protein. The table shows 350,000 to 500,000 distinct CDR3 sequences, with around 20% occurring only once. Sequences were derived from peripheral blood mononuclear cells (PBMCs), sampled when the disease was refractory, from a patient treated with antithyroid drugs. These receptors were collected from a female donor with Graves disease. The CDR3 runs from the conserved cysteine through the conserved F or W. The order of the fields is J gene, V gene, D gene, clone size, CDR3 DNA, CDR3 protein. The D gene is left open where the match is weak. Some rows have no size entry. The others give once, few or many, or a class for an expanded clone.

>TRBJ1-6|TRBV10-3|TRBD1|-
TGTGCCATCAGTGAGGGACAGGGCTCACCCCTCCACTTT
CAISEGQGSPLHF
>TRBJ2-2|TRBV19|-|few
TGTGCCAGTAGTATAGATAGGGACACCGGGGAGCTGTTTTTT
CASSIDRDTGELFF
>TRBJ1-1|TRBV15|-|-
TGTGCCACCAGCAGAGAAGTGAACACTGAAGCTTTCTTT
CATSREVNTEAFF
>TRBJ2-7|TRBV6-2/TRBV6-3|-|many
TGTGCCAGCAGTGAGGATGGCGGAGCACTCATCTACGAGCAGTACTTC
CASSEDGGALIYEQYF
>TRBJ2-7|TRBV6-1|-|many
TGTGCCAGCAGCCGCGGCGTTGGGGAGCAGTACTTC
CASSRGVGEQYF
>TRBJ2-5|TRBV20-1|-|many
TGCAGTGCTAGAGACTCAGGGCGGGAGACCCAGTACTTC
CSARDSGRETQYF
>TRBJ2-5|TRBV20-1|-|-
TGCAGTGCTAGACCCGCCCGCTTGCAAGAGACCCAGTACTTC
CSARPARLQETQYF
>TRBJ1-1|TRBV27|-|-
TGTGCCAGCAGTTTGGCTCGGGGAGGGGCTATCACTGAAGCTTTCTTT
CASSLARGGAITEAFF
>TRBJ2-2|TRBV4-1|TRBD1|-
TGCGCCAGCAGCCAACGGGACAGGGGAGGCGCAAACACCGGGGAGCTGTTTTTT
CASSQRDRGGANTGELFF
>TRBJ2-7|TRBV2|TRBD2|many
TGTGCCAGCAGTGGCGGGGGGTCCTACGAGCAGTACTTC
CASSGGGSYEQYF
>TRBJ2-1|TRBV28|-|-
TGTGCCAGCAGTGGGAATCACTACAATGAGCAGTTCTTC
CASSGNHYNEQFF
>TRBJ1-3|TRBV3-1|-|-
TGTGCCAGCAGCCAAGATTGGTCCGGTCACACCATATATTTT
CASSQDWSGHTIYF
>TRBJ1-6|TRBV28|-|many
TGTGCCAGCAGCCGAGATGGGGGGAGGTCACCCCTCCACTTT
CASSRDGGRSPLHF
>TRBJ2-7|TRBV29-1|TRBD2|many
TGCAGCGTTGAGCGGCTAGCGGGAGGCGAGCAGTACTTC
CSVERLAGGEQYF
>TRBJ2-7|TRBV7-2|TRBD1|many
TGTGCCAGCAGCCCTCAGACAGGGGGCAGGACCTACGAGCAGTACTTC
CASSPQTGGRTYEQYF
>TRBJ2-1|TRBV7-3|-|-
TGTGCCAGCAGCTTAACGACAGGAAGCTCCTACAATGAGCAGTTCTTC
CASSLTTGSSYNEQFF
>TRBJ2-3|TRBV7-9|TRBD2|-
TGTGCCAGCAGCTTAGCTTGGGAGGGAGGGGCTAGGCAGTATTTT
CASSLAWEGGARQYF